This TCR beta chain appears in the sequencing data of a study of cytomegalovirus exposure and HLA in healthy donors. Study-wide points: Common viral pathogens (according to a later analysis) appeared linked to several of the most significant clusters. Among the sequence variants, a highly shared cluster was likely an artifact of sequencing. Analyzed later, most CMV-associated TCR beta chains appeared HLA-restricted. A later analysis showed HLA-associated TCR beta chains outstripping equally common others in clonal expansion.

Turning to this clone: Its antigen is currently unknown. Relative to the germline gene, one junction end is altered; a read error may explain this.

The PCR used 60 Vbeta and 13 Jbeta primers. Here immunoSEQ multiplex PCR was the method, and the copy in TCRdb shows in-frame clones only, minus some. The sample contains fewer than 250,000 clones, around 81% of which appear only once. The CDR3 consists of 10 residues. This receptor was obtained from a woman aged 45-60 years in good health and CMV-seropositive. What was sequenced was PBMCs. The J gene is TRBJ1-1, the V gene TRBV23-1; unclear D gene. TRBV23-1 is flagged as an ORF with uncertain function. In nucleotides, the CDR3 is TGCGCCAGCAGTCACACTCAAGCTTTCTTT. Protein sequence: CASSHTQAFF.